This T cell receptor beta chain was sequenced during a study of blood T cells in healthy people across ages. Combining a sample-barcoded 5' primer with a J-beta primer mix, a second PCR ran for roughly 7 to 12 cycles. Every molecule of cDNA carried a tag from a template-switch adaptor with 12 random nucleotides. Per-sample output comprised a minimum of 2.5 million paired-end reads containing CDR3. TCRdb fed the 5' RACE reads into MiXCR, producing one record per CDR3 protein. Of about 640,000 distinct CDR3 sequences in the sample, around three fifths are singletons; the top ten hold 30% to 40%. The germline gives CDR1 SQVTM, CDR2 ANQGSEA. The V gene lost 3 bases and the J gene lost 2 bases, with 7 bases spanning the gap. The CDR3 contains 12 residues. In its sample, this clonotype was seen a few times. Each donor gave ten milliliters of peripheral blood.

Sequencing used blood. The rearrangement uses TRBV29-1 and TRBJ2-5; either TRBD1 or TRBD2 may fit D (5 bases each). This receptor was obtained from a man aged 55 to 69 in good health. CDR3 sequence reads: CSVDWGQETQYF. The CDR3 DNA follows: TGCAGCGTTGATTGGGGGCAAGAGACCCAGTACTTC.